This TCR beta chain was found in a study of beta chain features in type 1 diabetes. Study details: Investigators examined roughly 99,000,000 sorted cells across all samples. Study-wide results and limits: Moderate yet significant TCRB CDR3 shortening was seen in Type 1 diabetes patients in all four CD4+ subsets.

This CDR3 is built from 14 residues. The germline V gene has CDR1 SEHNR and CDR2 FQNEAQ (reference sequence). V was clipped by 5 bases and J by 7 bases, with 17 bases between them. Of note for this clone: What it recognizes is unknown.

TCRB transcripts that were expressed got sequenced, as all of the isolated RNA had been reverse transcribed. The assay was immunoSEQ multiplex PCR, and TCRdb's table has in-frame clones only and misses some. The sample yields hundreds of thousands of clones, about an eighth seen once. This TCR was recovered from a man younger than 30 with type 1 diabetes. The V gene is TRBV7-9, the J gene TRBJ1-2, with D tentatively TRBD1 (5 bases). Specimen: naive CD4+ T cells from blood. CDR3 in amino acids: CASSPSAQGTGYTF. The CDR3 coding sequence is TGTGCCAGCAGCCCTTCCGCCCAGGGTACTGGCTACACCTTC.